This entry lists 30 T cell receptor beta chains sequenced from one sample in a study of T cell responses to AZD1222 COVID-19 vaccine. Profiled with immunoSEQ multiplex PCR; TCRdb holds only in-frame clones, not every one. The table has around 87,000 clones, more than 75% seen once. The sample here was peripheral blood, taken on day 0 of AZD1222 vaccination. The receptors stem from an adult in good health.

CDR3 amino acids: CASSLGGGASILSYEQYF. The CDR3 bases are TGTGCCAGCAGCTTAGGGGGAGGGGCGTCAATCCTCTCCTACGAGCAGTACTTC. This chain uses TRBV13 with TRBJ2-7, with 7 bases aligning to TRBD2. V trimming: 0 bases; J trimming: 0 bases; junction bases outside the gene matches: 11. Germline CDR1 and CDR2: PRHDT and FYEKMQ (reference sequence). The CDR3 has 18 residues.

V gene TRBV11-1 combines with J gene TRBJ1-2; 9 nucleotides match TRBD1. This CDR3 contains 16 residues. V shed 3 bases and J 5 bases; nucleotides not matched to a gene: 10. The V gene's germline CDR1 is SGHAT and CDR2 FQDESV (reference sequence). The CDR3 loop is CASSFIPPGQGYGYTF. The CDR3 DNA follows: TGTGCCAGCAGCTTTATCCCGCCGGGACAGGGATATGGCTACACCTTC.

The CDR3, as DNA: TGTGCCAGCAGCTTGAATAGGAGGGCGGCCCTTAACTATGGCTACACCTTC. Translated: CASSLNRRAALNYGYTF. The chain links TRBV5-8 to TRBJ1-2; D not certain. This CDR3 comprises 17 residues. The V end was cut by 1 base, the J end by 1 base, with 17 bases between. Germline V gives CDR1 SGHTS, CDR2 YDEGEE. Full variable domain (missing parts from reference TRBV5-8 and TRBJ1-2): EAGVTQSPTHLIKTRGQQATLRCSPISGHTSVYWYQQALGLGLQFLLWYDEGEERNRGNFPPRFSGRQFPNYSSELNVNALELEDSALYLCASSLNRRAALNYGYTFGSGTRLTVV.

The chain combines TRBV18 with TRBJ1-2; D is possibly TRBD1 (5 bases). V gave up 6 bases and J gave up 6 bases, with 8 bases separating them. Germline CDR1 and CDR2: KGHSH and LQKENI. The CDR3 extends over 11 amino acids. Here the CDR3 DNA reads TGTGCCAGCTCCCGGGGGGATGGCTACACCTTC. Translation gives CASSRGDGYTF.

The J gene is TRBJ2-7, the V gene TRBV28; 10 positions match TRBD2. CDR3 length: 14 residues. CDR1 is MDHEN and CDR2 is SYDVKM in the germline V gene. The trim removed 8 bases at V and 0 bases at J, leaving 4 bases unmatched. Here the CDR3 reads CASGTSVFSYEQYF. The CDR3 DNA is TGTGCCAGCGGGACTAGCGTTTTCTCCTACGAGCAGTACTTC.

The chain joins TRBV20-1 to TRBJ1-2; 7 nucleotides align to TRBD1. Trimming took 3 bases from V and 6 from J; bases not matched to a gene: 7. This CDR3 spans 13 amino acids. Germline values: CDR1 DFQATT, CDR2 SNEGSKA (reference sequence). CDR3 in amino acids: CSASQGGVNGYTF. The CDR3 DNA reads as TGCAGTGCTAGTCAGGGGGGCGTGAATGGCTACACCTTC.

J is TRBJ2-7 and V is TRBV6-5; 8 bases fit TRBD1. The germline CDR1 and CDR2 sequences are MNHEY and SVGAGI. The ends lost 4 bases at V and 2 bases at J; junction bases unmatched: 1. This CDR3 is built from 13 residues. The CDR3 loop is CASSWDRTYEQYF. The CDR3 DNA follows: TGTGCCAGCAGTTGGGACAGGACCTACGAGCAGTACTTC.

In its sample, this clone was seen once. The J gene is TRBJ1-4, the V gene TRBV28; TRBD1 might be the D (5 bases). The CDR3 covers 17 residues. Trimming left V 4 bases short and J 0 bases short, with 15 bases between. The germline V gene encodes CDR1 MDHEN and CDR2 SYDVKM. The CDR3 protein is CASSSPLDSATNEKLFF. The CDR3, as DNA: TGTGCCAGCAGTTCACCTCTCGACAGTGCAACTAATGAAAAACTGTTTTTT.

This chain uses TRBV2 with TRBJ1-4; no clear D. The CDR3 extends over 14 amino acids. CDR1 is SNHLY and CDR2 is FYNNEI in the germline V gene. V was cut by 10 bases and J by 3 bases, with 15 bases left in between. The CDR3 DNA is TGTGCCACCAACATTCGAGGCTCTAATGAAAAACTGTTTTTT. Encoded protein: CATNIRGSNEKLFF.

The chain recombines TRBV28 with TRBJ2-7; maybe TRBD1 (6 bases). Germline V gives CDR1 MDHEN, CDR2 SYDVKM. V lost 7 bases and J lost 0, with 16 bases in between. This CDR3 comprises 15 residues. CDR3 protein: CASTNTGSSSYEQYF. CDR3 in DNA: TGTGCCAGCACAAATACAGGGTCCAGCTCCTACGAGCAGTACTTC. The whole variable domain, filled in from reference TRBV28 and TRBJ2-7, reads DVKVTQSSRYLVKRTGEKVFLECVQDMDHENMFWYRQDPGLGLRLIYFSYDVKMKEKGDIPEGYSVSREKKERFSLILESASTNQTSMYLCASTNTGSSSYEQYFGPGTRLTVT.

The CDR3 bases are TGCGCCAGGACCGACCTTTGGAGGGTAAGTTCACCCCTCCACTTT. Protein: CARTDLWRVSSPLHF. The chain combines TRBV23-1 with TRBJ1-6, with no clear D. TRBV23-1 is treated as an ORF (open reading frame) with a function not yet certain. CDR3 length: 15 amino acids. Trimming took off 9 bases at V and 9 bases at J, with 21 bases between the two ends.

The gene calls are TRBV19 and TRBJ1-5; D call uncertain. CDR1 and CDR2 (germline): LNHDA, SQIVND (reference sequence). Trimming shortened V by 5 bases and J by 2 bases, and 16 bases separated the two germline ends. The length of the CDR3 is 16 residues. In nucleotides, the CDR3 is TGTGCCAGTAGTTGGACCATTGGGCAGGGCAATCAGCCCCAGCATTTT. This translates into CASSWTIGQGNQPQHF.

The chain joins TRBV11-2 to TRBJ1-2, with 11 bases fitting TRBD1. The CDR3 runs 16 residues. Trimming took 5 bases from V and 8 from J; bases not matched to a gene: 13. Germline CDR1 is SGHAT and CDR2 is FQNNGV. The CDR3 region is CASSPPDRGRVIGYTF. The CDR3 coding sequence is TGTGCCAGCAGCCCTCCGGACAGGGGGCGAGTTATCGGCTACACCTTC. The whole variable domain, filled in from reference TRBV11-2 and TRBJ1-2, reads EAGVAQSPRYKIIEKRQSVAFWCNPISGHATLYWYQQILGQGPKLLIQFQNNGVVDDSQLPKDRFSAERLKGVDSTLKIQPAKLEDSAVYLCASSPPDRGRVIGYTFGSGTRLTVV.

The rearrangement uses TRBV10-3 and TRBJ1-5; 7 positions agree with TRBD1. The CDR3 has 13 residues. Losses at the gene ends were 6 bases for V and 3 bases for J; bases not matched to a gene: 2. The germline V gene encodes CDR1 ENHRY and CDR2 SYGVKD. CDR3 loop: CAIRDRVNQPQHF. DNA for the CDR3: TGTGCCATCAGAGACAGGGTCAATCAGCCCCAGCATTTT.

This rearrangement joins TRBV2 to TRBJ2-5; D uncertain. Per germline, CDR1 SNHLY and CDR2 FYNNEI. V was trimmed by 6 bases and J by 5 bases, leaving 13 bases between them. CDR3 size: 13 residues. The chain's CDR3 is CASSPGLGETQYF. The CDR3 DNA follows: TGTGCCAGCAGCCCCGGTCTTGGGGAGACCCAGTACTTC.

The chain joins TRBV6-5 to TRBJ1-5; unclear D gene. This CDR3 contains 13 residues. V gave up 8 bases and J gave up 2 bases, with 10 bases separating them. Germline-derived CDR1 and CDR2 are MNHEY and SVGAGI. The chain's CDR3 is CASAVMGNQPQHF. In DNA form, the CDR3 reads TGTGCCAGCGCAGTTATGGGCAATCAGCCCCAGCATTTT.

The V gene is TRBV4-2, the J gene TRBJ2-1; TRBD2 agrees at 8 bases. Germline CDR1 LGHNA, CDR2 YNFKEQ. This CDR3 contains 15 residues. Trimming took 1 base from V and 4 from J; bases not matched to a gene: 3. CDR3 amino acids: CASSQASGQYNEQFF. CDR3 nucleotides: TGTGCCAGCAGCCAAGCTAGCGGGCAGTACAATGAGCAGTTCTTC.

V gene TRBV4-3 combines with J gene TRBJ1-3; D gene uncertain. Trimming shortened V by 1 base and J by 0 bases, and 10 bases separated the two germline ends. This CDR3 has 16 amino acids. CDR1 LGHNA and CDR2 YSLEER come from the germline V gene. The CDR3 DNA sequence: TGCGCCAGCAGCCAAGTCTTCCTCATCTCTGGAAACACCATATATTTT. It specifies CASSQVFLISGNTIYF.

The gene calls are TRBV6-5 and TRBJ1-5, with 8 nucleotides matching TRBD1. The CDR3 is 15 amino acids. V lost 0 bases and J lost 4; bases outside the gene matches: 2. Per the germline V gene, CDR1 is MNHEY and CDR2 is SVGAGI. This CDR3 is CASSYSGTGNQPQHF. In DNA form, the CDR3 reads TGTGCCAGCAGTTACTCCGGGACAGGAAATCAGCCCCAGCATTTT.

This clone appeared a single time. Here the CDR3 DNA reads TGTGCCAGTAGTATCGGGACGGATACTACGAACACCGGGGAGCTGTTTTTT. It is translated as CASSIGTDTTNTGELFF. The rearrangement links TRBV19 to TRBJ2-2; D may match TRBD1 or TRBD2 (5 bases each). This CDR3 has 17 residues. V was cut by 3 bases and J by 0 bases, with 14 bases left in between. Germline V gene sequence: CDR1 LNHDA, CDR2 SQIVND (reference sequence).

The chain uses TRBV7-2 and TRBJ1-5; D is unresolved. This CDR3 region has 15 residues. Germline values: CDR1 SGHTA, CDR2 FQGNSA. The V end was cut by 1 base, the J end by 2 bases, with 9 bases between. The CDR3 here is CASSLGLRRNQPQHF. In DNA, the CDR3 is TGTGCCAGCAGCTTAGGTTTACGTCGCAATCAGCCCCAGCATTTT.

The V gene is TRBV4-1, the J gene TRBJ2-2; 16 positions match TRBD2. V shed 5 bases, J shed 2 bases, and the junction held 5 bases outside the gene matches. In germline, CDR1 is MGHRA, CDR2 YSYEKL. CDR3 size: 18 residues. The CDR3 DNA reads as TGCGCCAGCAGCGTGGGACTAGCGGGGGGGCCCAACACCGGGGAGCTGTTTTTT. Residues: CASSVGLAGGPNTGELFF.

The rearrangement joins TRBV28 to TRBJ1-4; a possible D gene is TRBD1 (6 bases). Germline CDR1 reads MDHEN; CDR2 reads SYDVKM. Deletions cut 8 bases from V and 4 bases from J, with 23 bases between. The CDR3 has 17 amino acids. Written as DNA, the CDR3 is TGTGCCAGCCAGCCCCCCTATGGGAGGGGGAATAATGAAAAACTGTTTTTT. This translates into CASQPPYGRGNNEKLFF.

The DNA of the CDR3 is TGTGCAAGTCGCCTCCAGGGGCCCGGGTTAGGTCGCTATGGCTACACCTTC. Its protein is CASRLQGPGLGRYGYTF. The rearrangement uses TRBV12-2 and TRBJ1-2; the DNA was not compared with TRBD1, the D call given in the table. TRBV12-2 is noted as a pseudogene. This CDR3 comprises 17 residues.

The gene calls are TRBV11-2 and TRBJ2-7, with D possibly TRBD2 on 5 matching bases. V was clipped by 2 bases and J by 0 bases, with 14 bases between them. The CDR3 loop spans 16 amino acids. Germline V CDR1 and CDR2: SGHAT, FQNNGV. CDR3 nucleotide sequence: TGTGCCAGCAGCTTAAATCGGCGGGTAAGCTCCTACGAGCAGTACTTC. Protein: CASSLNRRVSSYEQYF.

DNA of the CDR3: TGTGCCAGCAGCTTACAGGGTCAGGATTCACCCCTCCACTTT. Translation gives CASSLQGQDSPLHF. This chain joins TRBV7-3 and TRBJ1-6, with D possibly matching TRBD1 (5 bases). The CDR3 is made up of 14 amino acids. The germline gives CDR1 SGHTA, CDR2 FQGTGA. Trimming removed 2 bases from V and 8 bases from J, with 10 bases in between. Full variable domain (remainder filled in from reference TRBV7-3 and TRBJ1-6): GAGVSQTPSNKVTEKGKYVELRCDPISGHTALYWYRQSLGQGPEFLIYFQGTGAADDSGLPNDRFFAVRPEGSVSTLKIQRTERGDSAVYLCASSLQGQDSPLHFGNGTRLTVT.

This rearrangement joins TRBV6-5 to TRBJ1-6, with D possibly TRBD1 on 5 matching bases. Trimming cost V 7 bases and J 9 bases, with 16 bases left between them. This CDR3 contains 14 residues. Germline assignment: CDR1 MNHEY and CDR2 SVGAGI. The CDR3 DNA reads as TGTGCCAGCATGACGGGGCCCGGGATTTCACCCCTCCACTTT. Amino acids: CASMTGPGISPLHF.

The chain carries TRBV6-5 and TRBJ1-1; D not resolved. V was pared by 7 bases and J by 7 bases, with 16 bases between. CDR3 length equals 13 residues. The germline V gene has CDR1 MNHEY and CDR2 SVGAGI. CDR3 in amino acids: CASTSGGVGEAFF. CDR3 DNA sequence: TGTGCCAGCACTTCCGGCGGTGTCGGTGAAGCTTTCTTT.

This clone was counted between two and nine times. This chain links TRBV18 with TRBJ2-2; 10 bases fit TRBD1. With 5 bases clipped from V and 6 bases from J, the junction kept 6 bases outside the gene matches. Germline lookup yields CDR1 KGHSH and CDR2 LQKENI. The CDR3 length is 15 residues. CDR3 in DNA: TGTGCCAGCTCATCGGGACAGGGGATACCCGGGGAGCTGTTTTTT. It translates to CASSSGQGIPGELFF.

This chain joins TRBV6-1 and TRBJ1-6; D call uncertain. The CDR3 runs 15 residues. Germline V gene data show CDR1 as MNHNS and CDR2 as SASEGT. V was shortened by 2 bases and J by 4 bases, with 9 bases between the two germline ends. The CDR3 DNA sequence: TGTGCCAGCAGTGAATGGCGACCTTATAATTCACCCCTCCACTTT. Translated: CASSEWRPYNSPLHF.